This T cell receptor beta chain was found in a study of blood T cell repertoires in COVID-19. Germline CDR1 SGHRS, CDR2 YFSETQ. CDR3 length: 15 residues. The V segment lost 1 base and the J segment 7 bases; nucleotides outside the gene matches: 6. Data came from immunoSEQ multiplex PCR; TCRdb stores just in-frame clones and leaves some out. The table includes a few hundred thousand clones, about 86% detected once. The chain employs TRBV5-1 and TRBJ2-1; the match to TRBD1 covers 9 bases. The receptor was isolated from a middle-aged woman with acute COVID-19. The specimen sequenced was PBMCs or T cells enriched from blood (not recorded which). CDR3 region: CASSLTGGARNEQFF. The CDR3 region has the DNA TGCGCCAGCAGCTTGACAGGGGGCGCGCGGAATGAGCAGTTCTTC.